Listed below are T cell receptor beta chains from one sample, sequenced in a study of radiotherapy plus CTLA-4 blockade in lung cancer. Repertoires were generated with immunoSEQ multiplex PCR, while TCRdb's copy carries only in-frame clones and drops some. The table lists over 100,000 clones, 81% of them singletons. The sequences come from peripheral blood, collected from a patient treated with radiotherapy plus ipilimumab. Receptors were obtained from a human donor with non-small cell lung cancer that progressed on radiotherapy plus ipilimumab. Some clones in this sample may be carry-over from other donors' samples. CDR3s include the opening cysteine and the closing phenylalanine or tryptophan. A D gene is named only where the DNA matches it firmly. The size entry is marked missing in some rows and otherwise reads once, few, many or a size class.

CDR3 protein,CDR3 DNA,clone size,V gene,D gene,J gene
CASSRDRVEKLFF,TGTGCCAGCAGTCGGGACAGGGTTGAAAAACTGTTTTTT,-,TRBV27,TRBD1,TRBJ1-4
CASMRTAWGYTF,TGTGCCAGCATGAGGACGGCGTGGGGCTACACCTTC,-,TRBV28,-,TRBJ1-2
CASTTGSGADTQYF,TGCGCCAGCACGACTGGGAGTGGGGCAGATACGCAGTATTTT,few,TRBV5-1,-,TRBJ2-3
CSISRSNTEAFF,TGCAGCATCAGCAGATCGAACACTGAAGCTTTCTTT,-,TRBV29-1,-,TRBJ1-1
CASSVTGEYGYTF,TGTGCCAGCAGTGTCACAGGGGAATATGGCTACACCTTC,few,TRBV6-6,TRBD1,TRBJ1-2
CASSLAIRTDTQYF,TGCGCCAGCAGCTTGGCCATCCGCACAGATACGCAGTATTTT,-,TRBV5-1,-,TRBJ2-3
CASSQEGYLSDSPLHF,TGCGCCAGCAGCCAAGAGGGGTACTTGTCAGATTCACCCCTCCACTTT,-,TRBV4-3,-,TRBJ1-6
CSVGKGRNTEAFF,TGCAGCGTTGGAAAGGGACGGAACACTGAAGCTTTCTTT,-,TRBV29-1,-,TRBJ1-1
CASSRQRTGNYGYTF,TGTGCCAGCAGCCGACAGAGGACAGGCAACTATGGCTACACCTTC,once,TRBV6-5,TRBD1,TRBJ1-2
CASTKTGVNTEAFF,TGCGCCAGCACCAAAACCGGGGTAAACACTGAAGCTTTCTTT,-,TRBV5-1,-,TRBJ1-1
CASSEGLSPQETQYF,TGTGCCAGCAGTGAAGGATTGTCACCCCAAGAGACCCAGTACTTC,-,TRBV6-1,-,TRBJ2-5
CASSFQTSVYQETQYF,TGTGCCAGCAGCTTTCAAACCAGCGTGTACCAAGAGACCCAGTACTTC,-,TRBV5-6,-,TRBJ2-5
CASSSWDRRTFQETQYF,TGCGCCAGCAGCTCCTGGGACAGGCGAACTTTCCAAGAGACCCAGTACTTC,few,TRBV5-1,TRBD1,TRBJ2-5
CASSPGTGGQPQHF,TGTGCCAGCTCACCCGGGACAGGGGGCCAGCCCCAGCATTTT,once,TRBV18,TRBD1,TRBJ1-5
CATQVWGLGLDGYTF,TGTGCCACCCAGGTGTGGGGGCTGGGTTTGGATGGCTACACCTTC,-,TRBV6-6,-,TRBJ1-2
CASSDLPEQGAEYEQYF,TGTGCCAGCAGTGACCTCCCGGAACAGGGGGCTGAATACGAGCAGTACTTC,-,TRBV25-1,TRBD1,TRBJ2-7
CASSLSNVAMNTEAFF,TGTGCCAGCAGCTTATCCAACGTAGCTATGAACACTGAAGCTTTCTTT,once,TRBV13,-,TRBJ1-1
CASRLRGNEQFF,TGTGCCAGCAGGTTACGTGGGAATGAGCAGTTCTTC,once,TRBV28,-,TRBJ2-1
CASSQEFADGYTF,TGCGCCAGCAGCCAAGAATTCGCGGATGGCTACACCTTC,-,TRBV4-3,-,TRBJ1-2
CASSDDAGVVDTQYF,TGTGCCAGCAGTGACGATGCGGGGGTGGTAGATACGCAGTATTTT,few,TRBV6-4,TRBD2,TRBJ2-3
CASSLEEWELAGRNYEQYF,TGCGCCAGCAGCTTGGAAGAATGGGAACTAGCGGGGCGGAACTACGAGCAGTACTTC,few,TRBV5-1,TRBD2,TRBJ2-7
CASNNRDRAGEQYF,TGTGCCAGCAACAACCGGGACAGGGCTGGAGAGCAGTACTTC,-,TRBV7-2,TRBD1,TRBJ2-7
CASSQDRFMDIQYF,TGCGCCAGCAGCCAAGACCGATTTATGGACATTCAGTACTTC,-,TRBV4-3,-,TRBJ2-4
CASSLAGWSNEQFF,TGTGCTAGCAGCTTAGCCGGGTGGTCCAATGAGCAGTTCTTC,-,TRBV7-7,-,TRBJ2-1
CASSRDRGIYGYTF,TGTGCCAGCAGCCGGGACAGGGGGATCTATGGCTACACCTTC,-,TRBV27,TRBD1,TRBJ1-2
CASSFTGGTEAFF,TGTGCCAGCAGCTTTACAGGGGGCACTGAAGCTTTCTTT,-,TRBV7-8,TRBD1,TRBJ1-1